The sequence of this T cell receptor beta chain was determined in a study of control samples from healthy donors and cancer patients. Produced via immunoSEQ multiplex PCR; TCRdb's table is partial and in-frame only. The sample lists around 140,000 clones; just under 90% were seen once. V trimming: 7 bases; J trimming: 4 bases; junction bases outside the gene matches: 9. Germline lookup yields CDR1 LNHDA and CDR2 SQIVND (reference sequence). This CDR3 comprises 16 residues. The TCR sequence derives from a man aged 45-65 years with head and neck cancer. The sequencing input was PBMCs. This sequence joins TRBV19 and TRBJ2-2, with 10 bases identical to TRBD1. CDR3 in DNA: TGTGCCAGTAATCCATGGGACAGGGGTTTCACCGGGGAGCTGTTTTTT. Translated, it gives CASNPWDRGFTGELFF. Drawing the rest from reference TRBV19 and TRBJ2-2, the complete variable domain is DGGITQSPKYLFRKEGQNVTLSCEQNLNHDAMYWYRQDPGQGLRLIYYSQIVNDFQKGDIAEGYSVSREKKESFPLTVTSAQKNPTAFYLCASNPWDRGFTGELFFGEGSRLTVL.